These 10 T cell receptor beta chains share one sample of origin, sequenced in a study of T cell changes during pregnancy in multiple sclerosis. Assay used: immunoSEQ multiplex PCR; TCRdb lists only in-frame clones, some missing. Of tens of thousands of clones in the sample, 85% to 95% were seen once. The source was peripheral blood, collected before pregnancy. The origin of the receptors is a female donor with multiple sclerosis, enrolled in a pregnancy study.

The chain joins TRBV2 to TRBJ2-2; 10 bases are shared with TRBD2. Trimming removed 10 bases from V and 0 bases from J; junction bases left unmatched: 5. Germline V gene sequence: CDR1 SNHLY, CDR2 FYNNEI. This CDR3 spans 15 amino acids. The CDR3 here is CATSLAGANTGELFF. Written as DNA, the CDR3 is TGTGCCACCTCCCTAGCGGGGGCGAACACCGGGGAGCTGTTTTTT.

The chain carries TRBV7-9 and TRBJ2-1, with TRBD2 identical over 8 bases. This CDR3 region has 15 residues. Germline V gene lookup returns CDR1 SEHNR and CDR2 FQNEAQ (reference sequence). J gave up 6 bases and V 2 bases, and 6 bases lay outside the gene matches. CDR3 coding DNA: TGTGCCAGCAGCTTACGAGCGGGAGTTGGCAATGAGCAGTTCTTC. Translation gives CASSLRAGVGNEQFF.

As DNA, the CDR3 is TGCGCCAGCAGCTTGGGTAGCCTCTACAATGAGCAGTTCTTC. Protein product: CASSLGSLYNEQFF. V usage is TRBV5-1 and J usage is TRBJ2-1; D unclear. The CDR3 consists of 14 residues. Trimming took off 0 bases at V and 3 bases at J, with 7 bases between the two ends. Germline loops: CDR1 SGHRS, CDR2 YFSETQ.

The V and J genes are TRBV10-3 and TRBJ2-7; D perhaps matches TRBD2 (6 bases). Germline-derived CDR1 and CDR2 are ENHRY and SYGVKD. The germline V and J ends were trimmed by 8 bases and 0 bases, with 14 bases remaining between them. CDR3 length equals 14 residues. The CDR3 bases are TGTGCCATCGCCGGGACTCCGAACTCCTACGAGCAGTACTTC. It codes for CAIAGTPNSYEQYF.

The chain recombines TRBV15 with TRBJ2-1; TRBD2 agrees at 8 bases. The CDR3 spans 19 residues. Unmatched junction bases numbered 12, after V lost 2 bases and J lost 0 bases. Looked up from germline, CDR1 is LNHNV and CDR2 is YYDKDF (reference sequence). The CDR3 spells CATSRPGGAGALSYNEQFF. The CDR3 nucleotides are TGTGCCACCAGCAGACCTGGGGGAGCGGGGGCCCTCTCCTACAATGAGCAGTTCTTC.

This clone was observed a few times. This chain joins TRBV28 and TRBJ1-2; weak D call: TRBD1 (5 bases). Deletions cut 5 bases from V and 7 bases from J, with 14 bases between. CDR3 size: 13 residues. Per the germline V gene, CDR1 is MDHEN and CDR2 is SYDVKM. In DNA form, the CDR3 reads TGTGCCAGCAGTACCTCCCTCGGGGGTGGCTACACCTTC. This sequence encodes CASSTSLGGGYTF.

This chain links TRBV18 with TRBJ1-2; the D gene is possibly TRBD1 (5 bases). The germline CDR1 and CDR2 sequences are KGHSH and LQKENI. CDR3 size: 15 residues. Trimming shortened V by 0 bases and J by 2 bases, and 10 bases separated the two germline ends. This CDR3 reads CASSPPQGGNYGYTF. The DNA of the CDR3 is TGTGCCAGCTCACCACCTCAGGGTGGGAACTATGGCTACACCTTC.

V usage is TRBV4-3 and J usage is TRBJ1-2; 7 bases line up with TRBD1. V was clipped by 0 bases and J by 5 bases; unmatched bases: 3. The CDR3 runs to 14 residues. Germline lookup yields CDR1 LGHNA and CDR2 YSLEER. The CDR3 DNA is TGCGCCAGCAGCCAAGATGCAGGGGGATATGGCTACACCTTC. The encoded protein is CASSQDAGGYGYTF.

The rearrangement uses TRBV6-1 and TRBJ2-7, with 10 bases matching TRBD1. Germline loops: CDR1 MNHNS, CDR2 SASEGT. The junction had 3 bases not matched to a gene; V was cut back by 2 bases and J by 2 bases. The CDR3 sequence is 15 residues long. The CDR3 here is CASSEKGTGAYEQYF. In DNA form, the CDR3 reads TGTGCCAGCAGTGAAAAGGGGACAGGGGCCTACGAGCAGTACTTC.

The CDR3 here is CASSNTQGFTEAFF. In DNA, the CDR3 is TGCGCCAGCAGCAACACACAGGGGTTCACTGAAGCTTTCTTT. The chain joins TRBV5-1 to TRBJ1-1, with TRBD1 matching 7 bases. Trimming took 4 bases from V and 4 from J; bases not matched to a gene: 7. This CDR3 spans 14 amino acids. The germline gives CDR1 SGHRS, CDR2 YFSETQ.